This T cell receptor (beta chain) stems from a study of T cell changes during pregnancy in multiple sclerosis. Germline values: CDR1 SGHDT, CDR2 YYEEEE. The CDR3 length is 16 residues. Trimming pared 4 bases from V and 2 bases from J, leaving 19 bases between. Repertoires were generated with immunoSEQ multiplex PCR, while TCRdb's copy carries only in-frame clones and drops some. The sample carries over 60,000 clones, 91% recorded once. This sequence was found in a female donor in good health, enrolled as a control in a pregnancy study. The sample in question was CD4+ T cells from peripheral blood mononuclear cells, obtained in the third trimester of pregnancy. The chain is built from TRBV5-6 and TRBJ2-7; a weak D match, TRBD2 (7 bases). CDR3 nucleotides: TGTGCCAGCAGCGGGGGGGCAGGGAAGAGAACCTACGAGCAGTACTTC. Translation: CASSGGAGKRTYEQYF.